This T cell receptor beta chain was retrieved from a study of cytomegalovirus exposure and HLA in healthy donors. This clone was seen a few times. Germline loops: CDR1 SGDLS, CDR2 YYNGEE. Trimming removed 3 bases from V and 7 bases from J; junction bases left unmatched: 6. The CDR3 spans 15 residues. Vbeta (60) and Jbeta (13) primers were used in the PCR. Sequencing used immunoSEQ multiplex PCR; TCRdb keeps in-frame clones, though not all of them. The table records roughly 100,000 clones, about 15% of them present only once. The clonotype originates from a female donor in good health and CMV-seronegative. The sample was PBMCs. The chain links TRBV9 to TRBJ1-6, with 8 nucleotides matching TRBD1. CDR3 amino acids: CASSAWTGPNSPLHF. DNA for the CDR3: TGTGCCAGCAGCGCCTGGACAGGGCCGAATTCACCCCTCCACTTT.